This T cell receptor beta chain appears in the sequencing data of a study of T cells in Graves' hyperthyroidism and ophthalmopathy. The wider study: Peripheral blood samples were taken at initial diagnosis, prior to any treatment.

RNA transcripts served as the template for amplifying TCR beta CDR3 regions. HTBI primers were used for first-round RT-PCR of the TCR CDR3. TCRdb used MiXCR to reprocess the multiplex PCR reads, holding one entry per CDR3 protein. The table lists roughly 500,000 distinct CDR3 sequences, around a quarter of them singletons. This clonotype has ten or more counts. Its antigen is unidentified. Germline-derived CDR1 and CDR2 are MNHEY and SVGAGI. The V gene lost 2 bases and the J gene lost 0 bases, with 8 bases spanning the gap. The CDR3 has 16 residues. Findings of the study overall: A model using 13 V-J features told ophthalmopathy apart from stable hyperthyroidism. Model output signaled ophthalmopathy a median roughly 6.1 months ahead of onset. Blood held most thyroid clonotypes expanded above 0.001 frequency.

The specimen was blood. The sequence derives from a woman aged 25 to 39 with Graves' ophthalmopathy. The rearrangement uses TRBV6-5 and TRBJ2-6; maybe TRBD1 (5 bases). CDR3 nucleotides: TGTGCCAGCAGTTACAACAGGCTCTCTGGGGCCAACGTCCTGACTTTC. As protein: CASSYNRLSGANVLTF.